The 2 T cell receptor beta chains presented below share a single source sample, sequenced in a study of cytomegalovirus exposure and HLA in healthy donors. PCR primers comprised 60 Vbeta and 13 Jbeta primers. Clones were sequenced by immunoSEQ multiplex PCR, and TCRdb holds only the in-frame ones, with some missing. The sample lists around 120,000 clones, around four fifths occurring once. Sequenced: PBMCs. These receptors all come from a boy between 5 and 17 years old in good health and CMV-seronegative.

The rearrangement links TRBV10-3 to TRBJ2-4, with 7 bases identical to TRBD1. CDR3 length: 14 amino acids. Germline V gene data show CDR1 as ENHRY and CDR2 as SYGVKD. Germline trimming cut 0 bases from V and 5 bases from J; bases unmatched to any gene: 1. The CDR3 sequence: CAISESQGENIQYF. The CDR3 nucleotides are TGTGCCATCAGTGAGTCGCAGGGGGAAAACATTCAGTACTTC.

CDR3 nucleotide sequence: TGTGCCAGCAGCTTAGCGTATACAAGCGGAAACTACGAGCAGTACTTC. This translates into CASSLAYTSGNYEQYF. The chain couples TRBV7-2 to TRBJ2-7, with D maybe TRBD2 (5 bases). The germline CDR1 and CDR2 sequences are SGHTA and FQGNSA. V was shortened by 0 bases and J by 3 bases, with 15 bases between the two germline ends. The CDR3 spans 16 residues.